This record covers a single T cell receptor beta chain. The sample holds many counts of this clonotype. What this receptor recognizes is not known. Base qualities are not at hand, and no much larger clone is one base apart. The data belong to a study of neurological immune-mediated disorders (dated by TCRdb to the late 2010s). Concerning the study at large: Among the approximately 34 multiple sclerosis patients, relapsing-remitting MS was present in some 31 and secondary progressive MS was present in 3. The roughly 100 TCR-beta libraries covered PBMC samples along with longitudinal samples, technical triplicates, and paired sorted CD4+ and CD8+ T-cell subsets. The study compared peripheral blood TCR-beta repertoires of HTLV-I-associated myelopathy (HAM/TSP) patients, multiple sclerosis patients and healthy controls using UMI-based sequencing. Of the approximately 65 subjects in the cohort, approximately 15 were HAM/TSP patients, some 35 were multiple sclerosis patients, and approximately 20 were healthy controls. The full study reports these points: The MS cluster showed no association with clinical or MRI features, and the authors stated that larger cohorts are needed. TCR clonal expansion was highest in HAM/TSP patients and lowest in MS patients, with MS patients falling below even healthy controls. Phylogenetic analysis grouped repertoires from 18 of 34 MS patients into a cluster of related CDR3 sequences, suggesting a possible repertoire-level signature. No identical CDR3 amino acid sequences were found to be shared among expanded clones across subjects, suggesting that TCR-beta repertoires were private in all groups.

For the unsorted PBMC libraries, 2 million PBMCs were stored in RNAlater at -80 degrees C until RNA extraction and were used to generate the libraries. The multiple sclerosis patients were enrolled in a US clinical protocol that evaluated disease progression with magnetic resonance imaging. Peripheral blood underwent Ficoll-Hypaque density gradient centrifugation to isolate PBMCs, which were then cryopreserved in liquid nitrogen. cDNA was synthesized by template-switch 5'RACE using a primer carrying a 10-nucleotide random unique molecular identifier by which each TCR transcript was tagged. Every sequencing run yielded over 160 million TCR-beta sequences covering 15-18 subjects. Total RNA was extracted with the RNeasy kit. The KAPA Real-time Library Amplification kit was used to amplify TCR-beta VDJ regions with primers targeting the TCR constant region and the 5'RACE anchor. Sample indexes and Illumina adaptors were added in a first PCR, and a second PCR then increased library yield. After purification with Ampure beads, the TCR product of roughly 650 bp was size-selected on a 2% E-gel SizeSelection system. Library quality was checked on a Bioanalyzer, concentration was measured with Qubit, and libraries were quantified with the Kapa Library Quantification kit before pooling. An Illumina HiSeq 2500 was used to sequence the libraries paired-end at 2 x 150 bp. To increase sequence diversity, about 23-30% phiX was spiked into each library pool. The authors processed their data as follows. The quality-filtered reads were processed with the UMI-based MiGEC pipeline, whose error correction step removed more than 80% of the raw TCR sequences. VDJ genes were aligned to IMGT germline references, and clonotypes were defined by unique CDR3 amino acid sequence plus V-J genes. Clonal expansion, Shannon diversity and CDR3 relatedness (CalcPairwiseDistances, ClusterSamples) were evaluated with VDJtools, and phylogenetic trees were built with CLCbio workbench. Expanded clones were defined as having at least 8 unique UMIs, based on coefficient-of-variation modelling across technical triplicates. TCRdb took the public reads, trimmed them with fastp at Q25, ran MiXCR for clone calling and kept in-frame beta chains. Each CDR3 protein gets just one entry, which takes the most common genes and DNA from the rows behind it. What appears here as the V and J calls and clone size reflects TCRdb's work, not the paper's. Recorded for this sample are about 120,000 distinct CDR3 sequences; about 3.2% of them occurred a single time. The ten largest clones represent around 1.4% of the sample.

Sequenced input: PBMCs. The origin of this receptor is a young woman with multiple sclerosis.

The CDR3 reads CASSATGTTEAFF. Here is the DNA: TGTGCCAGTAGTGCTACAGGGACCACTGAAGCTTTCTTT. The V gene is TRBV19 and the J gene is TRBJ1-1; TRBD1 is possibly the D segment (6 matching bases). Sequences LNHDA (CDR1) and SQIVND (CDR2) are obtained from the germline V gene (reference sequence). Trimming costs V 5 bases and J 4 bases, and their ends lie 11 bases apart. The CDR3 covers 13 residues, taking in both the cysteine and the phenylalanine. Solely the CDR3 DNA is kept, with 39 bases framed from the first base.